This TCR beta chain derives from a study of tumor T cells in aggressive B-cell lymphoma. The germline CDR1 and CDR2 sequences are KGHSH and LQKENI. J lost 0 bases, V lost 3 bases, and 1 base had no gene match. This CDR3 has 15 amino acids. Repertoires were generated with immunoSEQ multiplex PCR, while TCRdb's copy carries only in-frame clones and drops some. The sample yields under 2,500 clones, around 92% seen once. This chain uses TRBV18 with TRBJ2-1, with TRBD1 matching over 8 bases. Material for sequencing was tumor tissue. This receptor was obtained from an adult with diffuse large B cell lymphoma. The CDR3 loop is CASSPGTGSYNEQFF. DNA of the CDR3: TGTGCCAGCTCACCCGGGACAGGCTCCTACAATGAGCAGTTCTTC.